The source of this TCR beta chain is a study of cytomegalovirus exposure and HLA in healthy donors listed by TCRdb under 2017. In terms of the full investigation: An earlier analysis of approximately 590 of the donors reported 250 to 300 Gb of sequence data and 117 million unique TCR beta sequences from 150 million to 200 million T cells. Around 300 gigabases of sequencing data and approximately 80 million unique TCR sequences were included in an early release covering roughly 700 HLA-typed donors. Of the approximately 400 genotyped donors, 70% to 90% were placed in the genetic ancestry cluster associated with self-reported Caucasian donors. The study was designed to test whether signatures of past pathogen exposure could be identified by cataloging public T cell receptors. Using immunosequencing, the study profiled T cell repertoires from roughly 650 subjects and related those repertoires to cytomegalovirus serostatus. Besides the first cohort of under 700 subjects, a separate validation cohort made up of over 100 different subjects was used. To predict cytomegalovirus infection status, the study brought together high-throughput TCR immunosequencing, statistical association of individual TCRs with disease status, and machine learning. A later analysis re-analyzed previously published TCR beta repertoires from approximately 700 donors and added high-resolution HLA genotyping to study TCR occurrence patterns. The later analysis used no new phenotypic data to find candidate immune exposures, relying instead on TCR beta sequences and their occurrence across donors. To decide whether each TCR beta V gene segment behaved as functional or pseudogenic, an earlier analysis of 587 of the donors relied on high-throughput TCR beta sequencing. Donor age, sex, ethnicity and CMV serostatus were collected together with the repertoire data. A later genetic analysis used genome-wide SNP genotypes for about 55% of the 666 donors, treating that subset as a discovery cohort. All discovery cohort repertoires had been generated on a single sequencing platform. Both class I and class II loci were covered by HLA typing, at four-digit resolution. The number of typed donors differed by locus: about 629-630 for A, B, C, DRB1 and DQB1; approximately 530 for DQA1; 606 for DPA1; and approximately 450 for DPB1. Roughly 5 DR-DQ haplotypes were handled as single units for association and clustering because linkage in the cohort was strong. Among 300 to 450 genotyped donors of the cohort, an average of 235,054 unique TCR beta nucleotide sequences were sequenced per donor, approximately 20% of them non-productive. The paper as a whole reports these results and caveats: Because some donors lacked HLA typing at each locus, the association tests relied only on the typed subset. Across donors, most TCR sequences were observed very rarely, whereas some public TCRs were present in many individuals. Specific HLA alleles were associated with 15,000 to 20,000 TCR beta sequences at a false discovery rate of 0.05 in a later analysis. A later analysis found that TCR association rates varied across HLA loci, with DRB1 alleles showing the most associated TCRs and HLA-C alleles the fewest. In the study, around 150 TCR beta chains were listed as associated with cytomegalovirus. A few of the identified cytomegalovirus-associated TCR beta chains were confirmed in vitro to be specific for cytomegalovirus antigens. Linkage disequilibrium might explain the correlated functional status among segregating V segments, but an unknown experimental factor could not be ruled out. A later analysis found that most CMV-associated TCR beta chains appeared HLA-restricted, with HLA associations seemingly driven largely by CMV exposure. A later analysis reported that several top co-occurrence clusters appeared linked to parvovirus B19, influenza, CMV and Epstein-Barr virus. A later analysis found that HLA-associated TCR beta chains were more clonally expanded and had lower generation probabilities than equally common non-associated chains. CMV serostatus was the only immune exposure information available for the cohort. The authors suggested that the approach could potentially be generalized to other disease states and immunological phenotypes. In an earlier analysis of roughly 500 of the donors, most TCR beta V segments appeared in productive rearrangements about 87% or about 30% of the time, broadly matching IMGT annotations. Only TCR beta chains were sequenced in this cohort, and the absence of alpha or paired-chain data limited detectable features. A further reported finding was that TCR beta sequences accurately predicted the HLA-A and HLA-B alleles for most subjects in the first cohort. The classifier was reported to diagnose cytomegalovirus status with high specificity and sensitivity in both the original cohort and the validation cohort. A cluster of highly shared sequence variants was judged likely to be a technical artifact of the sequencing pipeline. The presence/absence analyses assumed that sequencing depth was roughly uniform across donors, and that assumption may not be true. The earlier analysis of nearly 600 of the donors excluded roughly 17 rarely observed V segments, including chromosome 9 orphons, because counts were too low. When HLA alleles, especially DR and DQ, strongly co-occurred, attributing TCR associations to individual alleles was difficult. A later genetic analysis associated a missense DCLRE1C variant with V-gene and J-gene trimming of TCR beta chains, and an independent cohort replicated the association. In a later genetic analysis, fewer N-insertions in productive TCRs were reported among donors in an Asian-associated ancestry cluster than the approximately 710-donor mean.

Library construction relied on the immunoSEQ multiplex PCR assay. For the multiplex PCR, a mixture combining 60 forward primers for TCR Vbeta segments and 13 reverse primers for TCR Jbeta segments was used. The CDR3 region of rearranged TCR beta genes was amplified from genomic DNA with a multiplex PCR assay. On the Illumina HiSeq System, the amplified TCR beta libraries were sequenced as 87-base-pair reads. Regarding the original processing steps: Across the roughly 600 repertoires, a later analysis counted about 81 million unique TCR beta chains, some 11 million of which were shared by at least two donors. To remove PCR and sequencing errors, raw reads were error-corrected and collapsed into unique sequences using a nearest-neighbor algorithm that merged closely related sequences. CDR3 sequences were aligned to IMGT reference sequences to assign V, D and J gene segments. For a sequence to be retained, a match of at least six nucleotides to both a V gene segment and a J gene segment was required. Rearrangements were called productive when the CDR3 lacked stop codons and stayed in frame with V and J; all others were non-productive. Following IMGT convention, CDR3 was defined as the stretch from the second conserved V-encoded cysteine to the conserved J-encoded phenylalanine. In an earlier analysis of around 600 of the donors, sequences lacking an unambiguous match to a single V gene segment were excluded. An earlier analysis of 500 to 600 of the donors classified V segments as functional when productive rearrangements were above 56.7% and as segregating when the standard deviation between donors was above 5%. A statistical classification framework was built for diagnosing cytomegalovirus status from the catalog of TCR beta chain sequences. In a later analysis, V and J genes were assigned by comparing TCR nucleotide sequences against IMGT/GENE-DB human TR gene sequences. In a later analysis, CDR3 sequences and most-parsimonious VDJ recombination scenarios were assigned using the TCRdist pipeline. A later analysis defined each TCR beta chain by its CDR3 amino acid sequence plus V-gene family, and excluded reads lacking a unique V-gene family. To address suspected cross-contamination and a sequencing artifact, a later analysis removed approximately 590 highly shared, low-generation-probability nucleotide sequences. A later analysis calculated a clonal expansion index for each public chain from normalized within-repertoire ranks of inferred template counts. In a later analysis, generation probabilities were computed with a VDJ recombination model fitted to out-of-frame rearrangements, and the resulting probabilities were checked against IGoR. In a later analysis, hypergeometric tests were used to score TCR-TCR, TCR-HLA and TCR-CMV co-occurrence, with a repertoire-size bias correction applied to TCR pairs. A later analysis estimated false discovery rates by permuting HLA or CMV assignments 20 times. In a later analysis, co-occurring TCRs were grouped using DBSCAN, and TCRdist sequence similarity was added for clustering within HLA-allele-positive subsets. Repertoires with fewer than 30,000 or more than 120,000 public chains were left out of co-occurrence clustering, as were several repertoires with anomalous nucleotide sharing. The immuneACCESS repertoire file appears here via TCRdb, limited to in-frame rearrangements. These files lack a portion of the clones; in checked studies, under half of the deficit traces to unresolved V genes, and the cause of the others is not known. V and J calls and clone size follow that table, whereas D and trimming were derived from the DNA. For this sample there are roughly 100,000 clones; less than 10% appear just once. The top ten clonotypes cover approximately 5.1% of the sample.

In total, roughly 710 healthy bone marrow donors made up the cohort. All cohort members were sampled while nominally healthy, although unrecorded immune exposures were likely present. The donor tested CMV seropositive and was one of the 289 seropositive cohort members. A peripheral blood sample was collected from each donor, and TCR beta sequencing was performed on peripheral blood mononuclear cells. The Qiagen DNeasy Blood Extraction Kit was used to extract genomic DNA from the blood cell samples. A note on this clone: No cognate antigen has been identified for it. No base qualities exist here, and no much larger clone lies one base off it.

The sequenced sample consisted of PBMCs. The sequence was obtained from a man aged 50-60 years in good health and CMV-seropositive.

The CDR3 region reads CASTRFAGGTDTQYF. The DNA is TGTGCCAGCACCCGATTTGCTGGGGGGACAGATACGCAGTATTTT. The chain employs TRBV14 and TRBJ2-3; TRBD2 could be the D gene, as 6 bases match. CDR1 and CDR2, per the germline V gene, are SGHDN and FVKESK. Its CDR3 holds 15 amino acids, cysteine through phenylalanine. CDR3 DNA is the only sequence kept; it has 45 bases, read in frame from the first base. The V end loses 7 bases and the J end loses 3 bases, and a stretch of 17 bases separates them.